These 2 T cell receptor beta chains were all obtained from the same sample, sequenced in a study of tissue T cells after allogeneic stem cell transplantation. Using immunoSEQ multiplex PCR, the repertoire was profiled, and TCRdb retains in-frame clones only, with some absent. The sample holds over a thousand clones; more than 50% are singletons and the top ten take approximately 35%. Sample time point: mouse harvest day 14 after allogeneic transplant. Mouse grafts combined 10^7 T-cell-depleted bone marrow cells with 10^6 splenic CD5+ T cells. Material for sequencing was liver tissue. The receptors were gathered from a female BALB/c mouse given C57BL/6 T cells with graft-versus-host disease after an allogeneic hematopoietic cell transplant.

A note on this clone: The germline and genes are mouse ones. The read gets to within 1 residue of the CDR3 end, and the germline J gene fills in the rest. The rearrangement joins TRBV20 to TRBJ2-4; TRBD2 matches at 10 bases. Germline CDR1 is GFQATS and CDR2 is STVNSAI. The V segment lost 6 bases and the J segment 0 bases; nucleotides outside the gene matches: 6. This CDR3 comprises 15 residues. CDR3 protein: CGARTGGSSQNTLYF. The sequenced part of the CDR3 DNA is TGTGGTGCCAGGACTGGGGGTTCTAGTCAAAACACCTTGTAC.

Notes on this clone: A much bigger clone sits one base away, suggesting this may be a read error. Germline and genes here are mouse. The read finishes 1 residue shy of the CDR3 end, and the germline J gene is used to complete it. Additional DNA sequences in this sample encode the identical CDR3. The chain carries TRBV19 and TRBJ2-7; D remains ambiguous. V lost 2 bases and J 3 bases, leaving 6 bases between the germline ends. CDR1 and CDR2 from the germline V gene are FNHDT and SITEND (reference sequence). This CDR3 comprises 12 residues. CDR3 bases read: TGTGCCAGCAGTATTGGCGGCTATGAACAGTAC. It is translated as CASSIGGYEQY. The CDR3 as a whole reads CASSIGGYEQYF.